One and the same sample provided the 14 T cell receptor beta chains below, sequenced in a study of control samples from healthy donors and cancer patients. Using immunoSEQ multiplex PCR, the repertoire was profiled, and TCRdb retains in-frame clones only, with some absent. The sample shows about 93,000 clones, around 89% of them seen only once. Sequenced input: blood. These receptors originate from a woman aged 70-85 years in good health.

The chain uses TRBV5-1 and TRBJ1-1; TRBD1 aligns across 7 bases. The CDR3 extends over 16 amino acids. The germline CDR1 and CDR2 sequences are SGHRS and YFSETQ. V shed 0 bases and J 1 base; nucleotides not matched to a gene: 6. The CDR3 reads CASSLGDSFSNTEAFF. The CDR3 DNA sequence: TGCGCCAGCAGCTTGGGGGACAGCTTTTCGAACACTGAAGCTTTCTTT. The variable domain in full, completed from reference TRBV5-1 and TRBJ1-1, reads KAGVTQTPRYLIKTRGQQVTLSCSPISGHRSVSWYQQTPGQGLQFLFEYFSETQRNKGNFPGRFSGRQFSNSRSEMNVSTLELGDSALYLCASSLGDSFSNTEAFFGQGTRLTVV.

A single count supports this clone. The chain recombines TRBV6-2 or TRBV6-3 with TRBJ2-7; maybe TRBD2 (5 bases). The CDR3 covers 14 residues. Germline assignment: CDR1 MNHEY and CDR2 SVGEGT. V was shortened by 4 bases and J by 2 bases, with 12 bases between the two germline ends. This CDR3 is CASSLRRVAYEQYF. In nucleotides, the CDR3 is TGTGCCAGCAGTTTAAGGCGGGTGGCCTACGAGCAGTACTTC.

V and J are TRBV5-4 and TRBJ1-2; D remains unclear. The V and J ends lost 4 bases and 4 bases respectively, with 8 bases between them. The CDR3 loop spans 12 amino acids. Germline CDR1 is SGHNT and CDR2 is YYREEE (reference sequence). The CDR3 sequence is CASSLDGYGYTF. The CDR3 DNA reads TGTGCCAGCAGCCTTGACGGCTATGGCTACACCTTC.

CDR3 sequence (DNA): TGTGCCAGCAGCTCTTCACGGAGGGCGGCTGAAGCTTTCTTT. Translated: CASSSSRRAAEAFF. The chain recombines TRBV7-9 with TRBJ1-1; no firm D call. This CDR3 has 14 residues. The V end was cut by 4 bases, the J end by 6 bases, with 15 bases between. CDR1 is SEHNR, CDR2 FQNEAQ, per germline (reference sequence).

V is TRBV6-6 and J is TRBJ1-5; D gene unclear. Between the trimmed V and J ends, which lost 0 bases and 5 bases, there was a span of 14 bases. The length of the CDR3 is 16 residues. Germline CDR1 MNHNY, CDR2 SVGAGI (reference sequence). The CDR3 coding sequence is TGTGCCAGCAGTTACTCGAAAGGCCCGGGCTATCAGCCCCAGCATTTT. Translated, it gives CASSYSKGPGYQPQHF.

This clone was observed a single time. The chain couples TRBV12-3 or TRBV12-4 to TRBJ2-1; D is possibly TRBD2 (6 bases). V was pared by 11 bases and J by 4 bases, with 12 bases between. The CDR3 totals 12 residues. The CDR3 reads CACARGYNEQFF. In DNA, the CDR3 is TGTGCCTGCGCTCGGGGGTACAATGAGCAGTTCTTC.

This clone was observed a single time. The chain has TRBV29-1 and TRBJ1-1; D is perhaps TRBD1 (5 bases). Germline lookup yields CDR1 SQVTM and CDR2 ANQGSEA. The V and J ends lost 7 bases and 8 bases respectively, with 20 bases between them. The CDR3 is 13 residues long. The DNA of the CDR3 is TGCAGCGACCTTAGAGGTCACGGGGGGGAAGCTTTCTTT. Its protein product is CSDLRGHGGEAFF.

The rearrangement joins TRBV24-1 to TRBJ1-2; the D is unclear. This CDR3 spans 11 amino acids. V lost 0 bases and J lost 9, with 4 bases in between. Germline V gene sequence: CDR1 KGHDR, CDR2 SFDVKD. The CDR3 coding sequence is TGTGCCACCAGTGATTTGGTCCGCTACACCTTC. Translating it yields CATSDLVRYTF.

J is TRBJ2-1 and V is TRBV3-1 (or the pseudogene TRBV3-2); unclear D gene. Trimming shortened V by 6 bases and J by 10 bases, and 13 bases separated the two germline ends. From germline, CDR1 is LGHDT and CDR2 YNNKEL (reference sequence). The CDR3 extends over 12 amino acids. For the CDR3, the DNA is TGTGCCAGCAGGGCCAGTGTAGGCGAGCAGTTCTTC. Protein product: CASRASVGEQFF.

The J gene is TRBJ2-7, the V gene TRBV6-5; TRBD1 is a possible D gene (6 bases). The CDR3 has 14 amino acids. V shed 2 bases and J shed 6 bases, with 14 bases lying between them. Germline V gene lookup returns CDR1 MNHEY and CDR2 SVGAGI. DNA of the CDR3: TGTGCCAGCAGTTACGGGCAGGGGTCTAGCGAGCAGTACTTC. Protein: CASSYGQGSSEQYF.

The chain carries TRBV2 and TRBJ2-1, with 8 positions matching TRBD2. The junction had 2 bases not matched to a gene; V was cut back by 3 bases and J by 4 bases. CDR1 is SNHLY, CDR2 FYNNEI, per germline. The CDR3 contains 14 residues. CDR3 sequence: CASSDPGGYNEQFF. CDR3 sequence (DNA): TGTGCCAGCAGTGATCCGGGGGGGTACAATGAGCAGTTCTTC.

This chain connects TRBV3-1 (or the pseudogene TRBV3-2) to TRBJ2-7, with 8 bases matching TRBD2. The CDR3 has 19 amino acids. Per germline, CDR1 LGHDT and CDR2 YNNKEL (reference sequence). The V segment lost 2 bases and the J segment 1 base; nucleotides outside the gene matches: 16. The CDR3 reads CASSQSLMGGRQASYEQYF. The CDR3 DNA reads TGTGCCAGCAGCCAATCACTTATGGGCGGGAGGCAAGCATCCTACGAGCAGTACTTC.

The V call is TRBV4-1, the J call TRBJ1-2; maybe TRBD1 (6 bases). The CDR3 length is 16 residues. Per the germline V gene, CDR1 is MGHRA and CDR2 is YSYEKL. V was trimmed by 3 bases and J by 5 bases, leaving 19 bases between them. CDR3 bases: TGCGCCAGCAGCCAGGCTCTAGCCGGGGGCGTGTATGGCTACACCTTC. Amino acid sequence: CASSQALAGGVYGYTF.

The chain employs TRBV7-9 and TRBJ1-4; 9 bases agree with TRBD1. Germline CDR1 reads SEHNR; CDR2 reads FQNEAQ (reference sequence). The junction had 6 bases not matched to a gene; V was cut back by 5 bases and J by 8 bases. The CDR3 has 14 residues. The CDR3 reads CASSPGTGKEKLFF. The CDR3 DNA sequence: TGTGCCAGCAGCCCCGGGACAGGGAAAGAAAAACTGTTTTTT.